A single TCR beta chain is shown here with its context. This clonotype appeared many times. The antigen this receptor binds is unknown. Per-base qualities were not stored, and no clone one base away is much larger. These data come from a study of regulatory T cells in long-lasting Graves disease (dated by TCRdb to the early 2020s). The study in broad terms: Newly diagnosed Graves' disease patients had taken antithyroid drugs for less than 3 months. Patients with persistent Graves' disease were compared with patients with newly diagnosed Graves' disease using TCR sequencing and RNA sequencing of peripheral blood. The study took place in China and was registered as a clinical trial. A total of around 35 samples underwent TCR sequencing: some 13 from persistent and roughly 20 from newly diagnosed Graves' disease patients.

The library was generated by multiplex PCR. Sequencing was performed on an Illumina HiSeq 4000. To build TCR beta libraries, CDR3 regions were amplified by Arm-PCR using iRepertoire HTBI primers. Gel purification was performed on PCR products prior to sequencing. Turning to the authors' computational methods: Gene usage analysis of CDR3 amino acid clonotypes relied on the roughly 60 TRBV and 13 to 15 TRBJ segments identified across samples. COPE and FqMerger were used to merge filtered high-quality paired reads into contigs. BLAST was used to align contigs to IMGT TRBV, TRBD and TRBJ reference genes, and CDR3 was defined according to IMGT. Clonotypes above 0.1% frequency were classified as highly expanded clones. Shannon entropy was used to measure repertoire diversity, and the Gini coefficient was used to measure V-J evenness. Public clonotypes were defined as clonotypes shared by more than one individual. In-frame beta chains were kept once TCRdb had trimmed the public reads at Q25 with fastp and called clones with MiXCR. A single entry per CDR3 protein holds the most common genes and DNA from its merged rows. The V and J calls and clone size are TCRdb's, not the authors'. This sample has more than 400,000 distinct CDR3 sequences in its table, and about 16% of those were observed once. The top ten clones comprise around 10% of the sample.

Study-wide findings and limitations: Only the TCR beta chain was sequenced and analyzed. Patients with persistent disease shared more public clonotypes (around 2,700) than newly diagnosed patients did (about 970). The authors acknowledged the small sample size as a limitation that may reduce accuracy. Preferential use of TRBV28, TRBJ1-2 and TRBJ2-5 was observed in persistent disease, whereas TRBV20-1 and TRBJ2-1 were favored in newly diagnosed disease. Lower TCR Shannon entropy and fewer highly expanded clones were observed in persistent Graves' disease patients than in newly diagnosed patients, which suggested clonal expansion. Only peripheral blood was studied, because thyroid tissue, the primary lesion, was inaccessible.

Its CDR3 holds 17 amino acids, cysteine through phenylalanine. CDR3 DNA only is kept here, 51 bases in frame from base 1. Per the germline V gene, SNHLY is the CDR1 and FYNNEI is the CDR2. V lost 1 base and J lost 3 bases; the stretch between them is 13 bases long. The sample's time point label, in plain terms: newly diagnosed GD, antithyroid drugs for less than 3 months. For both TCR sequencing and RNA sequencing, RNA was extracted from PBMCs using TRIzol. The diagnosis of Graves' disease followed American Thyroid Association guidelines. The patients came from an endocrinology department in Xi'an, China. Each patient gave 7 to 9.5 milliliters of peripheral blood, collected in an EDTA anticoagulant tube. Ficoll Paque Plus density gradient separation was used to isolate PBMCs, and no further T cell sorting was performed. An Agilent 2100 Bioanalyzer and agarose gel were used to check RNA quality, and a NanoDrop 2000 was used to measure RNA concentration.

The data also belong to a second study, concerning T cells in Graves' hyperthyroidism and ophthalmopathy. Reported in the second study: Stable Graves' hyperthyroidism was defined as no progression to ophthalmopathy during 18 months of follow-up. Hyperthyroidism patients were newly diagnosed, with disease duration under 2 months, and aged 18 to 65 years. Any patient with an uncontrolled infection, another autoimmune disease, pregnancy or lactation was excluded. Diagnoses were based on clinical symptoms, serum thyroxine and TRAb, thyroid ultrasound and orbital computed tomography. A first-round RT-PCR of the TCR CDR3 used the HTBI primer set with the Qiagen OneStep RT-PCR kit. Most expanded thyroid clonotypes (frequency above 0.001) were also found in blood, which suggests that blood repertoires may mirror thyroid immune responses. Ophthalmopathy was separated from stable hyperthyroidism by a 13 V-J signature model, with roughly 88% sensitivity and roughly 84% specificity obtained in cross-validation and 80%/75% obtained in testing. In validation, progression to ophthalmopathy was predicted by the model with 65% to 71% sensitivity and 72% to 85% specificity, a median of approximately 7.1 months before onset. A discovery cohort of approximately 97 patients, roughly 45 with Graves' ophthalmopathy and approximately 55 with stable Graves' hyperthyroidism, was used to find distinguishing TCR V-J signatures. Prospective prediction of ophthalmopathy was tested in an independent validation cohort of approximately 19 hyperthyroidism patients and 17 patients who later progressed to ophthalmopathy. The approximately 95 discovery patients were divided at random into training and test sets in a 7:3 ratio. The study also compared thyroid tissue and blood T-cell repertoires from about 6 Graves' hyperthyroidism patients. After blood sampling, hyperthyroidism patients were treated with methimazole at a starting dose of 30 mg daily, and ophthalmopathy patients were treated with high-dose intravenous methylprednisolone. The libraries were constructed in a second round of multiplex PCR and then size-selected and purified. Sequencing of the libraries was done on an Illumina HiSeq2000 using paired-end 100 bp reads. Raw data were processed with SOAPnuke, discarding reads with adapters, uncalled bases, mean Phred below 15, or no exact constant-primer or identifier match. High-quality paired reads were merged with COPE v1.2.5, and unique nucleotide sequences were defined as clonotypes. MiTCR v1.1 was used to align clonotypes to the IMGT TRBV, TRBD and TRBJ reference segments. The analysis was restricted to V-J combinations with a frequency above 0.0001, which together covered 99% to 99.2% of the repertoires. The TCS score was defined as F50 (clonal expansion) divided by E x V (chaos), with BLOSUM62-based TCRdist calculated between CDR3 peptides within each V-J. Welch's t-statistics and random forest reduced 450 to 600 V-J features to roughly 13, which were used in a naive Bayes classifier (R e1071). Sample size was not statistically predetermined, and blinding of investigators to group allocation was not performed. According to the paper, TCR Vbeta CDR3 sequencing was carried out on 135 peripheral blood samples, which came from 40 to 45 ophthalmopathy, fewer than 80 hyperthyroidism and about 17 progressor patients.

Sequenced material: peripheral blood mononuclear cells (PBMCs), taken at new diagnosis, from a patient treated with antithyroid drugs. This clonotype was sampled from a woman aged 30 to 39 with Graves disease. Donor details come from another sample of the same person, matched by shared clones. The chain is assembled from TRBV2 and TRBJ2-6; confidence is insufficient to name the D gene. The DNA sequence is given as TGTGCCAGCAGTGAAGTTGGTAGGGTTGTTGGGGCCAACGTCCTGACTTTC. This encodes CASSEVGRVVGANVLTF.